The 28 T cell receptor beta chains listed next were all sequenced from one sample in a study of blood T cell repertoires in COVID-19. TCRdb's table, derived via immunoSEQ multiplex PCR, lists solely in-frame clones and lacks some. Seen here are about 130,000 clones, more than 80% observed once, and the top ten hold 9.5% to 15%. Input material: peripheral blood. The source is a woman in her sixties with acute or convalescent COVID-19.

This clone was detected only a few times. This CDR3 reads CASSVQAGSGTEAFF. In nucleotides, the CDR3 is TGTGCCAGCTCAGTGCAGGCGGGCTCGGGCACTGAAGCTTTCTTT. The J gene is TRBJ1-1, the V gene TRBV18; D is undetermined. CDR1 KGHSH and CDR2 LQKENI come from the germline V gene. The CDR3 totals 15 residues. The V gene lost 5 bases and the J gene lost 4 bases, with 17 bases spanning the gap. Filled out from reference TRBV18 and TRBJ1-1, the complete variable domain reads NAGVMQNPRHLVRRRGQEARLRCSPMKGHSHVYWYRQLPEEGLKFMVYLQKENIIDESGMPKERFSAEFPKEGPSILRIQQVVRGDSAAYFCASSVQAGSGTEAFFGQGTRLTVV.

The V gene is TRBV3-1 (or the pseudogene TRBV3-2), the J gene TRBJ1-4; 7 bases line up with TRBD1. Germline V gene sequence: CDR1 LGHDT, CDR2 YNNKEL (reference sequence). After removal of 5 bases from V and 5 bases from J, the junction contained 11 bases not matched to a gene. CDR3 length: 16 residues. The CDR3 here is CASSSSPETGNEKLFF. In nucleotides, the CDR3 is TGTGCCAGCAGCTCGTCGCCCGAGACAGGGAATGAAAAACTGTTTTTT.

V and J are TRBV20-1 and TRBJ1-1, with unresolved D. CDR1 is DFQATT and CDR2 is SNEGSKA in the germline V gene (reference sequence). V lost 5 bases and J lost 4, with 8 bases in between. The CDR3 is 11 amino acids. CDR3 amino acids: CSAYRGTEAFF. CDR3 nucleotide sequence: TGCAGTGCTTACCGGGGCACTGAAGCTTTCTTT.

J is TRBJ1-5 and V is TRBV5-1; tentatively, D is TRBD1 (5 bases). The germline gives CDR1 SGHRS, CDR2 YFSETQ. Trimming took 0 bases from V and 5 from J, leaving 9 bases between them. The CDR3 consists of 14 residues. Here the CDR3 DNA reads TGCGCCAGCAGCTTGGGGGTAGGGGATCAGCCCCAGCATTTT. Its protein is CASSLGVGDQPQHF. Looking up the rest from reference TRBV5-1 and TRBJ1-5 gives the full variable domain: KAGVTQTPRYLIKTRGQQVTLSCSPISGHRSVSWYQQTPGQGLQFLFEYFSETQRNKGNFPGRFSGRQFSNSRSEMNVSTLELGDSALYLCASSLGVGDQPQHFGDGTRLSIL.

This chain's CDR3 is CASSRRQGFTEAFF. The CDR3 nucleotides read TGTGCCAGCAGTAGGAGACAGGGATTTACTGAAGCTTTCTTT. The V gene is TRBV2, the J gene TRBJ1-1; 7 bases are shared with TRBD1. In germline, CDR1 is SNHLY, CDR2 FYNNEI. The CDR3 runs to 14 residues. The V and J ends lost 5 bases and 5 bases, in that order; junction bases with no gene match: 8.

This clone was counted only a few times. The CDR3 DNA reads as TGTGCCAGCAGCTTTCCAACAGGGGTTGGTGGCTACACCTTC. Translated, it gives CASSFPTGVGGYTF. The rearrangement uses TRBV5-6 and TRBJ1-2; 7 bases are shared with TRBD1. CDR3 length equals 14 residues. Germline CDR1 SGHDT, CDR2 YYEEEE. V shed 2 bases, J shed 7 bases, and the junction held 8 bases outside the gene matches.

This clone was observed a single time. V gene TRBV4-2 combines with J gene TRBJ2-2, with 8 bases identical to TRBD1. CDR3 length: 14 residues. With V trimmed by 4 bases and J by 5 bases, 3 bases remained unmatched. In germline, CDR1 is LGHNA, CDR2 YNFKEQ. The CDR3 is CASSPRTGTGELFF. The CDR3 DNA sequence: TGTGCCAGCAGCCCGCGGACAGGGACCGGGGAGCTGTTTTTT.

The genes are TRBV6-5 and TRBJ1-1; D is perhaps TRBD1 (5 bases). CDR1 and CDR2 (germline): MNHEY, SVGAGI. Trimming stripped 10 bases from V and 6 bases from J, with 15 bases between. The CDR3 is made up of 12 amino acids. CDR3 region: CATLGGGPEAFF. The CDR3 coding sequence is TGTGCCACCCTGGGGGGAGGCCCTGAAGCTTTCTTT.

This sequence joins TRBV7-9 and TRBJ1-1; 9 nucleotides match TRBD1. The CDR3 spans 15 residues. V dropped 5 bases and J dropped 3; count of bases not matched to a gene: 7. Per the germline V gene, CDR1 is SEHNR and CDR2 is FQNEAQ (reference sequence). This CDR3 is CASSPWTGADTEAFF. For the CDR3, the DNA is TGTGCCAGCAGCCCTTGGACAGGGGCAGACACTGAAGCTTTCTTT.

The CDR3 sequence is CASSDCGHNSNQPQHF. The CDR3 DNA reads TGTGCCAGCAGTGACTGTGGACACAATAGCAATCAGCCCCAGCATTTT. The chain carries TRBV6-4 and TRBJ1-5, with TRBD1 as a possible D gene (5 bases). V lost 1 base to trimming and J lost 0 bases, with 10 bases between them. CDR1 MRHNA and CDR2 SNTAGT come from the germline V gene. The CDR3 loop spans 16 amino acids.

The chain has TRBV19 and TRBJ1-2; possibly TRBD1 for D (5 bases). V gave up 0 bases and J gave up 2 bases, with 16 bases separating them. Germline V gene lookup returns CDR1 LNHDA and CDR2 SQIVND (reference sequence). The CDR3 has 17 residues. The CDR3 protein is CASSIDVGAGDNYGYTF. CDR3 sequence (DNA): TGTGCCAGTAGTATAGATGTAGGGGCCGGAGACAACTATGGCTACACCTTC. Supplemented by reference TRBV19 and TRBJ1-2, the full variable domain reads DGGITQSPKYLFRKEGQNVTLSCEQNLNHDAMYWYRQDPGQGLRLIYYSQIVNDFQKGDIAEGYSVSREKKESFPLTVTSAQKNPTAFYLCASSIDVGAGDNYGYTFGSGTRLTVV.

CDR3 amino acids: CASSLDPRGTGELFF. CDR3 coding DNA: TGCGCCAGCAGCTTGGACCCCAGGGGGACCGGGGAGCTGTTTTTT. The genes are TRBV5-1 and TRBJ2-2, with 7 bases fitting TRBD1. The V segment lost 0 bases and the J segment 5 bases; nucleotides outside the gene matches: 4. The CDR3 spans 15 residues. Germline V lookup: CDR1 SGHRS, CDR2 YFSETQ.

This chain links TRBV27 with TRBJ1-2; 8 positions agree with TRBD1. The CDR3 loop spans 14 amino acids. V shed 2 bases, J shed 8 bases, and the junction held 7 bases outside the gene matches. Germline V gene lookup returns CDR1 MNHEY and CDR2 SMNVEV (reference sequence). The CDR3 DNA sequence: TGTGCCAGCAGTTTACCAGACAGGGGAAACGGCTACACCTTC. It encodes CASSLPDRGNGYTF.

This clone has just a few counts. The chain is built from TRBV6-1 and TRBJ2-2, with a tentative D call TRBD1 (5 bases). The germline V gene has CDR1 MNHNS and CDR2 SASEGT. With 2 bases removed from V and 1 base from J, the gap between germline ends came to 5 bases. The CDR3 sequence is 14 residues long. The CDR3: CASSETGNTGELFF. The CDR3 DNA is TGTGCCAGCAGTGAAACAGGGAACACCGGGGAGCTGTTTTTT.

CDR3 sequence (DNA): TGCGCCAGCAGCTCCCAGGAGACCCAGTACTTC. Its protein is CASSSQETQYF. The rearrangement joins TRBV5-1 to TRBJ2-5, with D unclear. This CDR3 spans 11 amino acids. The germline V and J ends were trimmed by 3 bases and 5 bases, with 5 bases remaining between them. Germline V lookup: CDR1 SGHRS, CDR2 YFSETQ.

The V and J genes are TRBV6-5 and TRBJ1-2; 11 nucleotides agree with TRBD1. CDR1 is MNHEY and CDR2 is SVGAGI in the germline V gene. V shed 8 bases and J 7 bases; nucleotides not matched to a gene: 6. The CDR3 contains 13 residues. The CDR3 loop is CASGQGAVSGYTF. As DNA, the CDR3 is TGTGCCAGCGGACAGGGGGCCGTCAGTGGCTACACCTTC.

The chain employs TRBV29-1 and TRBJ1-1; D is unresolved. Germline V gene sequence: CDR1 SQVTM, CDR2 ANQGSEA. Trimming cost V 7 bases and J 0 bases, with 12 bases left between them. This CDR3 region has 13 residues. DNA for the CDR3: TGCAGCGCCCGTGAGGCGATGAACACTGAAGCTTTCTTT. The encoded protein is CSAREAMNTEAFF.

V is TRBV7-3 and J is TRBJ2-2, with unresolved D. V lost 4 bases to trimming and J lost 1 base, with 4 bases between them. Germline lookup yields CDR1 SGHTA and CDR2 FQGTGA. This CDR3 contains 13 residues. The CDR3 is CASSSGNTGELFF. The DNA for the CDR3 is TGTGCCAGCAGCTCGGGGAACACCGGGGAGCTGTTTTTT.

V is TRBV30 and J is TRBJ2-2; D possibly corresponds to TRBD1 (6 bases). Germline lookup yields CDR1 GTSNPN and CDR2 SVGIG (reference sequence). V lost 3 bases to trimming and J lost 7 bases, with 12 bases between them. This CDR3 spans 13 amino acids. The CDR3 reads CAWRDSTFGELFF. DNA of the CDR3: TGTGCCTGGAGGGACAGCACCTTCGGGGAGCTGTTTTTT.

The chain carries TRBV21-1 and TRBJ1-2. TRBV21-1 is described as a pseudogene. The CDR3 contains 16 residues. In DNA form, the CDR3 reads TGTGCCAGCAGCAAACCCGGGACTGCCAACCCGAGAGGCTACACCTTC. Translating it yields CASSKPGTANPRGYTF.

There are a few counts of this clone. The chain uses TRBV5-6 and TRBJ1-1, with D possibly TRBD1 on 6 matching bases. The length of the CDR3 is 14 residues. CDR1 SGHDT and CDR2 YYEEEE come from the germline V gene. Trimming removed 4 bases at V and 0 bases at J, with 10 bases between. CDR3 bases: TGTGCCAGCAGCGATGGACAGATGAACACTGAAGCTTTCTTT. Its translation: CASSDGQMNTEAFF. The full variable domain, rest sourced from reference TRBV5-6 and TRBJ1-1, is DAGVTQSPTHLIKTRGQQVTLRCSPKSGHDTVSWYQQALGQGPQFIFQYYEEEERQRGNFPDRFSGHQFPNYSSELNVNALLLGDSALYLCASSDGQMNTEAFFGQGTRLTVV.

CDR3 protein: CASSLGTRGDEQYF. Here the CDR3 DNA reads TGTGCCAGCAGCTTGGGGACACGGGGGGACGAGCAGTACTTC. V gene TRBV5-4 combines with J gene TRBJ2-7; 7 positions agree with TRBD2. Germline CDR1 and CDR2: SGHNT and YYREEE (reference sequence). Trimming took 0 bases from V and 5 from J; bases not matched to a gene: 5. The CDR3 consists of 14 residues.

The table lists this clone with a few counts. As DNA, the CDR3 is TGTGCCAGTAGTCATAGTACCAATGAAGCTTTCTTT. Its translation: CASSHSTNEAFF. The genes are TRBV19 and TRBJ1-1; no clear D gene. The germline gives CDR1 LNHDA, CDR2 SQIVND (reference sequence). V was trimmed by 5 bases and J by 7 bases, leaving 11 bases between them. The CDR3 loop spans 12 amino acids.

This chain connects TRBV2 to TRBJ1-1, with 7 nucleotides matching TRBD1. CDR1 SNHLY and CDR2 FYNNEI come from the germline V gene. Trimming cost V 6 bases and J 5 bases; bases outside gene matches: 6. The CDR3 has 13 amino acids. The chain's CDR3 is CASRMTGNTEAFF. CDR3 nucleotide sequence: TGTGCCAGCAGGATGACAGGGAATACTGAAGCTTTCTTT.

The genes are TRBV6-5 and TRBJ1-2, with TRBD1 matching 7 bases. J lost 3 bases, V lost 5 bases, and 6 bases had no gene match. Germline lookup yields CDR1 MNHEY and CDR2 SVGAGI. There are 14 residues in the CDR3. In nucleotides, the CDR3 is TGTGCCAGCAGTACAGGGGTGGGGGACTATGGCTACACCTTC. Protein: CASSTGVGDYGYTF.

As concerns this clone: Distinct nucleotide sequences in the sample also encode this CDR3. The DNA of the CDR3 is TGTGCCAGCAGCTCTCCCGGGACAGGGAACACTGAAGCTTTCTTT. Amino acid sequence: CASSSPGTGNTEAFF. The chain has TRBV11-2 and TRBJ1-1, with TRBD1 matching 8 bases. The CDR3 length is 15 residues. Germline trimming cut 4 bases from V and 1 base from J; bases unmatched to any gene: 5. Germline V lookup: CDR1 SGHAT, CDR2 FQNNGV.

This rearrangement joins TRBV9 to TRBJ1-2; 7 positions match TRBD1. Germline assignment: CDR1 SGDLS and CDR2 YYNGEE. J lost 8 bases, V lost 2 bases, and 6 bases had no gene match. The CDR3 consists of 13 residues. The CDR3 DNA is TGTGCCAGCAGCGTTTGGACAGGAGGCGGCTACACCTTC. Amino acids: CASSVWTGGGYTF. Combining the CDR3 with reference TRBV9 and TRBJ1-2 gives the whole variable domain DSGVTQTPKHLITATGQRVTLRCSPRSGDLSVYWYQQSLDQGLQFLIQYYNGEERAKGNILERFSAQQFPDLHSELNLSSLELGDSALYFCASSVWTGGGYTFGSGTRLTVV.

In this sample, this clone turned up once. The CDR3 DNA is TGTGCCAGCAGTTCCCCATTTCGGGACAGGGGCCAGGGGACTGAAGCTTTCTTT. Translated: CASSSPFRDRGQGTEAFF. This rearrangement joins TRBV6-2 or TRBV6-3 to TRBJ1-1; 10 positions agree with TRBD1. Germline assignment: CDR1 MNHEY and CDR2 SVGEGT. The CDR3 consists of 18 residues. The V and J ends lost 4 bases and 5 bases, in that order; junction bases with no gene match: 16.